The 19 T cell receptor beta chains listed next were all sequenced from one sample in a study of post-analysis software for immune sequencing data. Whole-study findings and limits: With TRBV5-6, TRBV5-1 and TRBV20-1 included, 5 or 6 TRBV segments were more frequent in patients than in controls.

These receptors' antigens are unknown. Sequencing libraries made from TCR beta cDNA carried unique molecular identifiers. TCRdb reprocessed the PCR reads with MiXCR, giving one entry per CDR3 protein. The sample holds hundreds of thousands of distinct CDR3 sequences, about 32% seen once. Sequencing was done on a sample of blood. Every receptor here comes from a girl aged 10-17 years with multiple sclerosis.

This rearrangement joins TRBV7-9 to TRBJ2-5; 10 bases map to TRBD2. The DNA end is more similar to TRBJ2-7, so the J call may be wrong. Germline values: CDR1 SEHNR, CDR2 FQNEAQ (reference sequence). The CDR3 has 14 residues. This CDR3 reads CASSLARTSGEQYF. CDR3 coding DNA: TGTGCCAGCAGCTTAGCGCGGACTAGCGGCGAGCAGTACTTC.

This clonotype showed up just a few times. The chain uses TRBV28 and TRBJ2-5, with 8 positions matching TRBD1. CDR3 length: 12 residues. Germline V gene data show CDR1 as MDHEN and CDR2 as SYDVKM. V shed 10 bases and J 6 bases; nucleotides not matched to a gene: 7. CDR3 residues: CATNRGSQTQYF. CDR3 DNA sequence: TGTGCCACCAACAGGGGGTCGCAGACCCAGTACTTC.

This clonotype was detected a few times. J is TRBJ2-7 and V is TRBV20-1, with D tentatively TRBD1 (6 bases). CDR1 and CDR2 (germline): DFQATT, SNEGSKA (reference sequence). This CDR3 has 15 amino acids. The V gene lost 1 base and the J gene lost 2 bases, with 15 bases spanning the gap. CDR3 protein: CSARGGMDSPYEQYF. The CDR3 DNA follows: TGCAGTGCTAGAGGTGGCATGGACAGCCCCTACGAGCAGTACTTC.

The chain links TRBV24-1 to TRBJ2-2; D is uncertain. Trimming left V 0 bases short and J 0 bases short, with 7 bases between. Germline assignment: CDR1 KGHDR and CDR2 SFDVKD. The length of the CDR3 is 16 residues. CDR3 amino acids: CATSDLHSSNTGELFF. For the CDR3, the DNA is TGTGCCACCAGTGATTTGCACAGTTCGAACACCGGGGAGCTGTTTTTT.

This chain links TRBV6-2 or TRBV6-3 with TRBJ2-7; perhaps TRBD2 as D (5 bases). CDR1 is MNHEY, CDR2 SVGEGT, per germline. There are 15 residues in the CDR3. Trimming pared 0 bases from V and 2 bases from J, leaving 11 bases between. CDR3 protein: CASSYSAVTTYEQYF. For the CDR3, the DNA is TGTGCCAGCAGTTACTCGGCCGTGACTACCTACGAGCAGTACTTC.

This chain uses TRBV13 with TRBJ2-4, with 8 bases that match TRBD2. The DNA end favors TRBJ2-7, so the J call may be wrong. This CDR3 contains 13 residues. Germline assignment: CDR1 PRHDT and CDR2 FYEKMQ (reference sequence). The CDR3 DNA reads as TGTGCCAGCAGCCAGGCGGCGGGAGGCGAGCAGTACTTC. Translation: CASSQAAGGEQYF.

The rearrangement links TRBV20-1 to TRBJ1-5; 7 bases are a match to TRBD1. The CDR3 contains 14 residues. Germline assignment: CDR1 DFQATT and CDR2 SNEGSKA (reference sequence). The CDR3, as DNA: TGCAGCGGGACAGAATCTTATAGCAATCAGCCCCAGCATTTT. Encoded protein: CSGTESYSNQPQHF.

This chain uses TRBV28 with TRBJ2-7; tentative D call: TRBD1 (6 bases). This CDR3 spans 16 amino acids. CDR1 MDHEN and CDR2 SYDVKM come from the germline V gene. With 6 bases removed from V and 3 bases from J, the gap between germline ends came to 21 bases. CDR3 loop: CASSSQGTGYVYEQYF. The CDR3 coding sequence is TGTGCCAGCAGCTCACAGGGTACAGGGTATGTCTACGAGCAGTACTTC.

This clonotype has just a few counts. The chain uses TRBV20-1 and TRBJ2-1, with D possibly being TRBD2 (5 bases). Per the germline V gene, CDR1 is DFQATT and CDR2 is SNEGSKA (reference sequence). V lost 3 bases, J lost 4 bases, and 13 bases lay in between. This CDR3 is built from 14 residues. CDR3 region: CSASMRVLYNEQFF. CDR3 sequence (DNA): TGCAGTGCTAGTATGAGGGTGCTTTACAATGAGCAGTTCTTC.

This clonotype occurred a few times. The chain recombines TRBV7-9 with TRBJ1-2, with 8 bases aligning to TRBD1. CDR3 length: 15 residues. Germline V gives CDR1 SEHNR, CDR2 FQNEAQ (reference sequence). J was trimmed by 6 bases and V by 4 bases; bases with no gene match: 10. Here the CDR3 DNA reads TGTGCCAGCAGCTCGACAGGACAGGGACACAATGGCTACACCTTC. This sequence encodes CASSSTGQGHNGYTF.

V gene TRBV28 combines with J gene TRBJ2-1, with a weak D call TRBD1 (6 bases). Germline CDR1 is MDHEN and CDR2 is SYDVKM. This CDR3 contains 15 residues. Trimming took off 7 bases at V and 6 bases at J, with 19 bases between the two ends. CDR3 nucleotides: TGTGCCAGCACTCCCGGACAGCTTCTACTCAATGAGCAGTTCTTC. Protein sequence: CASTPGQLLLNEQFF.

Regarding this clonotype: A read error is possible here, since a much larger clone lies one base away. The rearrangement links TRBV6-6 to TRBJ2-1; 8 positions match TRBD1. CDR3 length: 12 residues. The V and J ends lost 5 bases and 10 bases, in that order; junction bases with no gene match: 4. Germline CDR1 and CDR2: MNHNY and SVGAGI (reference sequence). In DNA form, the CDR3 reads TGTGCCAGCAGTGGGACAGGCTACGAGCAGTTCTTC. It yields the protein CASSGTGYEQFF.

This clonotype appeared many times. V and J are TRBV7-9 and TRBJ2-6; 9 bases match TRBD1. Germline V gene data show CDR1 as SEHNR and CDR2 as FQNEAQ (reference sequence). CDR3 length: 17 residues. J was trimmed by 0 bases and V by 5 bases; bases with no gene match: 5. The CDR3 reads CASSPGQGLSGANVLTF. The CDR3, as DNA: TGTGCCAGCAGCCCGGGACAGGGACTCTCTGGGGCCAACGTCCTGACTTTC.

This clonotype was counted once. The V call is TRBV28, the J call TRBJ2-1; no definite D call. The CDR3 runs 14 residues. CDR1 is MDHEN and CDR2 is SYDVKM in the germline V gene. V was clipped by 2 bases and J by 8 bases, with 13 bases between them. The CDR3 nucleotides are TGTGCCAGCAGTTTACCGGGTACTTCTTATGAGCAGTTCTTC. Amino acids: CASSLPGTSYEQFF.

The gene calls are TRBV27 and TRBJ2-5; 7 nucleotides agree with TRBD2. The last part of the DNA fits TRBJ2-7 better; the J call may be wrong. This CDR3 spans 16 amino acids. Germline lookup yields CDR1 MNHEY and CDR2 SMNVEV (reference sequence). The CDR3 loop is CASSLTTKGRGIEQYF. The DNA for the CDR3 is TGTGCCAGCAGTCTCACCACGAAGGGGAGGGGAATCGAGCAGTACTTC.

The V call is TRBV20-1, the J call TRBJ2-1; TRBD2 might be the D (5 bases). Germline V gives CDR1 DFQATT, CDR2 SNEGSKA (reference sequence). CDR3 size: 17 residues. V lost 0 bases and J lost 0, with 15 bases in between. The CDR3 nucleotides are TGCAGTGCTAGAGATCCCTTCGGGGTGAGCTCCTACAATGAGCAGTTCTTC. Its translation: CSARDPFGVSSYNEQFF.

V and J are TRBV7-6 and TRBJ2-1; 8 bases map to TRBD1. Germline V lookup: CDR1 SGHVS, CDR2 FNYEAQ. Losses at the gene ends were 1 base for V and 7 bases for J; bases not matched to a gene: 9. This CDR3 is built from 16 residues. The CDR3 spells CASSLGDGTGGNEQFF. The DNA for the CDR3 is TGTGCCAGCAGCTTAGGAGACGGGACAGGCGGGAATGAGCAGTTCTTC.

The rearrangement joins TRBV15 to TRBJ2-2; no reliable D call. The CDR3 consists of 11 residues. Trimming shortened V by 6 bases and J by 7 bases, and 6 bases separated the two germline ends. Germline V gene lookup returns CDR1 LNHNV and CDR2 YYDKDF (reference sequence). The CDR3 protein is CATRDGGELFF. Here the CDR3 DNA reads TGTGCCACCAGGGATGGCGGGGAGCTGTTTTTT.

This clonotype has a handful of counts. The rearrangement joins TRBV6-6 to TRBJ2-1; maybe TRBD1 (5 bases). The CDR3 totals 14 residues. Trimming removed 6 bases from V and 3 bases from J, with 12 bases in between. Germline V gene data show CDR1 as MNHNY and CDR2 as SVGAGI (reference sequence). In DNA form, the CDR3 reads TGTGCCAGCAGAGACAGAACCTTCTACAATGAGCAGTTCTTC. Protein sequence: CASRDRTFYNEQFF.